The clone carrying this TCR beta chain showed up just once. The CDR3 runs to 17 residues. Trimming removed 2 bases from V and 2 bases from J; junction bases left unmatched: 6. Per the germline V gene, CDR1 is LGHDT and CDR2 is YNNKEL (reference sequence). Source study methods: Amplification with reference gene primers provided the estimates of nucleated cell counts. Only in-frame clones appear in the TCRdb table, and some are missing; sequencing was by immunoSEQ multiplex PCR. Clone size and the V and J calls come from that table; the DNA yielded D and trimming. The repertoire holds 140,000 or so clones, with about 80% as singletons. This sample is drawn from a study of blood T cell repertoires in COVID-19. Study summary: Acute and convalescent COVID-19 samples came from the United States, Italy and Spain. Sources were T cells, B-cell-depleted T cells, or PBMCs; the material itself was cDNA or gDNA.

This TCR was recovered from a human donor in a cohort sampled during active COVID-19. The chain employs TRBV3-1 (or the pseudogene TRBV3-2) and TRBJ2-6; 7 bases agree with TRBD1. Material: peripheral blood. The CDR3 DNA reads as TGTGCCAGCAGCCAACCACAGGGGAACACTGGGGCCAACGTCCTGACTTTC. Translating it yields CASSQPQGNTGANVLTF.